The 10 T cell receptor beta chains below come from one sample, sequenced in a study of OX40 agonist ivuxolimab in advanced cancers. The repertoire was sequenced with immunoSEQ multiplex PCR; TCRdb's copy has only in-frame clones and lacks some. The profile shows some 45,000 clones, approximately 83% of them singletons. The input for sequencing was CD4+ or CD8+ T cells sorted from blood, taken in a trial of the OX40 agonist ivuxolimab. The receptors derive from an adult with an advanced solid tumor such as melanoma, head and neck, liver or kidney cancer.

The CDR3 loop reads CASSTNLGGPSYNEQFF. The CDR3 region has the DNA TGTGCCAGCAGCACCAACCTGGGGGGACCCTCCTACAATGAGCAGTTCTTC. The chain recombines TRBV9 with TRBJ2-1, with D maybe TRBD2 (6 bases). The ends were cut back, 4 bases at V and 0 bases at J, with 17 bases in the middle. This CDR3 is 17 amino acids long. Germline CDR1 SGDLS, CDR2 YYNGEE.

The V and J genes are TRBV6-5 and TRBJ2-6, with a possible D match to TRBD2 (5 bases). V dropped 5 bases and J dropped 2 bases, with 7 bases sitting between them. The germline V gene has CDR1 MNHEY and CDR2 SVGAGI. The CDR3 has 14 amino acids. The CDR3 nucleotides are TGTGCCAGCAGTCGAGGGACTGGGGCCAACGTCCTGACTTTC. The encoded protein is CASSRGTGANVLTF.

This clone was detected once. J is TRBJ2-3 and V is TRBV7-9, with 10 nucleotides matching TRBD2. The CDR3 loop spans 16 amino acids. Unmatched junction bases numbered 7, after V lost 5 bases and J lost 2 bases. Germline CDR1 is SEHNR and CDR2 is FQNEAQ (reference sequence). The CDR3 nucleotides are TGTGCCAGCAGCCCCGGGACTAGCGATCACACAGATACGCAGTATTTT. Its translation: CASSPGTSDHTDTQYF.

This sequence joins TRBV4-1 and TRBJ1-2; D is perhaps TRBD1 (5 bases). The CDR3 runs 14 residues. Germline V CDR1 and CDR2: MGHRA, YSYEKL. V was shortened by 5 bases and J by 0 bases, with 10 bases between the two germline ends. Here the CDR3 DNA reads TGCGCCAGCAGCTTTCAGGGAGCTAACTATGGCTACACCTTC. This gives the protein CASSFQGANYGYTF.

The V call is TRBV18, the J call TRBJ2-7, with TRBD2 matching over 8 bases. V trimming: 2 bases; J trimming: 1 base; junction bases outside the gene matches: 4. This CDR3 comprises 15 residues. The germline V gene encodes CDR1 KGHSH and CDR2 LQKENI. The CDR3 spells CASSPTGGMSYEQYF. The CDR3 DNA sequence: TGTGCCAGCTCACCAACGGGAGGGATGTCCTACGAGCAGTACTTC.

The chain employs TRBV2 and TRBJ2-5; D gene ambiguous. The CDR3 contains 12 residues. Trimming stripped 5 bases from V and 3 bases from J, with 7 bases between. CDR1 is SNHLY, CDR2 FYNNEI, per germline. The CDR3 bases are TGTGCCAGCAGTATACACGAAGAGACCCAGTACTTC. This codes for CASSIHEETQYF.

V and J are TRBV5-1 and TRBJ2-4; D is possibly TRBD2 (5 bases). The CDR3 extends over 15 amino acids. Germline CDR1 SGHRS, CDR2 YFSETQ. Between the trimmed V and J ends, which lost 4 bases and 0 bases, there was a span of 11 bases. This chain's CDR3 is CASSRTGLAKNIQYF. DNA for the CDR3: TGCGCCAGCAGCCGGACGGGGTTAGCCAAAAACATTCAGTACTTC.

The table lists this clone with a count of one. This chain connects TRBV27 to TRBJ1-2; no clear D gene. CDR3 length equals 13 residues. The germline V and J ends were trimmed by 2 bases and 1 base, with 5 bases remaining between them. The germline CDR1 and CDR2 sequences are MNHEY and SMNVEV (reference sequence). In nucleotides, the CDR3 is TGTGCCAGCAGTTTAAAATTTAACTATGGCTACACCTTC. It specifies CASSLKFNYGYTF.

About this clone itself: A far bigger clonotype differs at one base, so this is likely a read error. The genes are TRBV2 and TRBJ1-2; no firm D call. V was trimmed by 5 bases and J by 4 bases, leaving 14 bases between them. The CDR3 is 14 amino acids. Germline V lookup: CDR1 SNHLY, CDR2 FYNNEI. CDR3 in amino acids: CASSPDTVSYGYTF. CDR3 DNA: TGTGCCAGCAGTCCTGACACGGTTAGCTATGGCTACACCTTC.

This clone was seen a few times. CDR3 DNA: TGTGCCAGCAGTGAGGGGGGACAGTATGATTCACCCCTCCACTTT. Residues: CASSEGGQYDSPLHF. The J gene is TRBJ1-6, the V gene TRBV6-1; 7 bases are a match to TRBD1. V was clipped by 3 bases and J by 8 bases; unmatched bases: 7. Germline V CDR1 and CDR2: MNHNS, SASEGT. The CDR3 totals 15 residues.